This T cell receptor beta chain appears in the sequencing data of a study of TIL therapy for anti-PD-1-resistant metastatic lung cancer. For the study at large: Tumors were harvested before any PD-1/PD-L1 blockade. Most patients had lung adenocarcinoma. Findings and limits, study-wide: This highly selected cohort may not generalize to typical lung cancer patients.

The libraries were made with immunoSEQ v3. Using immunoSEQ multiplex PCR, the repertoire was profiled, and TCRdb retains in-frame clones only, with some absent. The repertoire holds more than 55,000 clones, with around 69% as singletons. V lost 6 bases, J lost 9 bases, and 12 bases lay in between. The CDR3 extends over 13 amino acids. Germline assignment: CDR1 SEHNR and CDR2 FQNEAQ (reference sequence). Note on this clone: Its matching antigen is unknown.

The time point denotes: pre-treatment sample, taken before nivolumab and TIL therapy. Stage 4 NSCLC adults joined between late 2017 and January 2020. The sample in question was blood, obtained at baseline. The gene calls are TRBV7-9 and TRBJ1-6; no reliable D call. This receptor was taken from a person aged 25 to 79 with non-small cell lung cancer. CDR3 protein: CASREGSASPLHF. DNA for the CDR3: TGTGCCAGCAGGGAGGGTTCTGCTTCACCCCTCCACTTT. Using reference TRBV7-9 and TRBJ1-6 for the parts outside the CDR3, the full variable domain is DTGVSQNPRHKITKRGQNVTFRCDPISEHNRLYWYRQTLGQGPEFLTYFQNEAQLEKSRLLSDRFSAERPKGSFSTLEIQRTEQGDSAMYLCASREGSASPLHFGNGTRLTVT.